This passage covers 21 T cell receptor beta chains from one sample sequenced in a study of blood T cell repertoires in COVID-19. TCRdb keeps only in-frame clones here, not all; method: immunoSEQ multiplex PCR. Of 300,000 or so clones in the sample, about 88% were seen once. The sequenced sample was PBMCs or T cells enriched from blood (not recorded which). The receptors originated from a man between 60 and 75 years old who had recovered from COVID-19.

V and J are TRBV18 and TRBJ1-1; D gene uncertain. This CDR3 is built from 12 residues. V shed 4 bases and J shed 4 bases, with 7 bases lying between them. Germline V gives CDR1 KGHSH, CDR2 LQKENI. CDR3: CASSQLSTEAFF. For the CDR3, the DNA is TGTGCCAGCTCACAGTTGAGCACTGAAGCTTTCTTT.

This chain joins TRBV19 and TRBJ2-7; 9 bases match TRBD1. V was clipped by 5 bases and J by 5 bases; unmatched bases: 13. The CDR3 covers 16 residues. Germline CDR1 is LNHDA and CDR2 is SQIVND (reference sequence). CDR3 protein: CASSPRTGDGPNEQYF. Written as DNA, the CDR3 is TGTGCCAGTAGTCCCCGGACAGGGGATGGCCCGAACGAGCAGTACTTC.

CDR3 region: CASSLLATGSNNEQFF. As DNA, the CDR3 is TGTGCCAGCAGCTTGCTTGCGACAGGGAGTAACAATGAGCAGTTCTTC. J is TRBJ2-1 and V is TRBV11-3; TRBD1 agrees at 7 bases. CDR3 size: 16 residues. Germline CDR1 is SGHNT and CDR2 is YENEEA. V gave up 3 bases and J gave up 5 bases; unmatched junction bases: 10.

This clone turned up a few times. V gene TRBV7-2 combines with J gene TRBJ1-6; TRBD1 matches at 7 bases. The CDR3 totals 13 residues. Trimming removed 5 bases from V and 10 bases from J; junction bases left unmatched: 5. Germline CDR1 SGHTA, CDR2 FQGNSA. CDR3 region: CASSLDRASPLHF. As DNA, the CDR3 is TGTGCCAGCAGCCTTGACAGGGCATCACCCCTCCACTTT.

The chain is built from TRBV6-4 and TRBJ2-2; a weak D match, TRBD1 (5 bases). Germline V gives CDR1 MRHNA, CDR2 SNTAGT. Deletions cut 5 bases from V and 0 bases from J, with 13 bases between. This CDR3 is 16 amino acids long. This CDR3 reads CASSLRPQANTGELFF. The CDR3 nucleotides are TGTGCCAGCAGTTTGAGGCCACAGGCGAACACCGGGGAGCTGTTTTTT.

V is TRBV19 and J is TRBJ1-6; a weak D match, TRBD1 (5 bases). Looked up from germline, CDR1 is LNHDA and CDR2 is SQIVND (reference sequence). The CDR3 length is 14 residues. Trimming stripped 8 bases from V and 1 base from J, with 9 bases between. DNA for the CDR3: TGTGCCAGTCTGGGGGGTTCCTATAATTCACCCCTCCACTTT. Its translation is CASLGGSYNSPLHF.

V usage is TRBV30 and J usage is TRBJ1-5, with no clear D. The V and J ends lost 2 bases and 5 bases respectively, with 10 bases between them. This CDR3 contains 13 residues. Germline CDR1 reads GTSNPN; CDR2 reads SVGIG (reference sequence). CDR3 sequence reads: CAWSRGLDQPQHF. The DNA of the CDR3 is TGTGCCTGGAGTCGCGGGCTCGATCAGCCCCAGCATTTT.

V usage is TRBV5-5 and J usage is TRBJ2-7; D is undetermined. The V gene lost 4 bases and the J gene lost 2 bases, with 10 bases spanning the gap. Germline values: CDR1 SGHKS, CDR2 YYEKEE (reference sequence). The CDR3 loop spans 13 amino acids. Here the CDR3 DNA reads TGTGCCAGCAGCCTAAATCCTCCCTACGAGCAGTACTTC. Translating gives CASSLNPPYEQYF. The full variable domain, in which reference TRBV5-5 and TRBJ2-7 provide the parts outside the CDR3, is DAGVTQSPTHLIKTRGQQVTLRCSPISGHKSVSWYQQVLGQGPQFIFQYYEKEERGRGNFPDRFSARQFPNYSSELNVNALLLGDSALYLCASSLNPPYEQYFGPGTRLTVT.

The chain employs TRBV19 and TRBJ2-1, with D perhaps TRBD2 (5 bases). This CDR3 is 15 amino acids long. The V and J ends lost 5 bases and 4 bases respectively, with 15 bases between them. CDR1 and CDR2 from the germline V gene are LNHDA and SQIVND (reference sequence). The CDR3 DNA reads TGTGCCAGTAGTCCCGTCGGGAAGCGGTACAATGAGCAGTTCTTC. It translates to CASSPVGKRYNEQFF.

This chain uses TRBV9 with TRBJ2-7, with a weak D call TRBD1 (5 bases). From germline, CDR1 is SGDLS and CDR2 YYNGEE. Trimming removed 0 bases from V and 4 bases from J, with 11 bases in between. The CDR3 contains 14 residues. CDR3 in amino acids: CASSVGQNSYEQYF. The CDR3 bases are TGTGCCAGCAGCGTAGGACAGAACTCATACGAGCAGTACTTC. The complete variable domain, with remaining parts taken from reference TRBV9 and TRBJ2-7, reads DSGVTQTPKHLITATGQRVTLRCSPRSGDLSVYWYQQSLDQGLQFLIQYYNGEERAKGNILERFSAQQFPDLHSELNLSSLELGDSALYFCASSVGQNSYEQYFGPGTRLTVT.

This chain links TRBV6-2 or TRBV6-3 with TRBJ2-5; 7 bases are a match to TRBD1. Per the germline V gene, CDR1 is MNHEY and CDR2 is SVGEGT. The CDR3 has 14 residues. V was pared by 2 bases and J by 4 bases, with 4 bases of the junction left unmatched. The CDR3 here is CASSYRGGSETQYF. CDR3 nucleotide sequence: TGTGCCAGCAGTTACCGAGGGGGCTCAGAGACCCAGTACTTC.

This chain joins TRBV6-6 and TRBJ2-5; TRBD2 matches at 8 bases. This CDR3 contains 14 residues. Germline trimming cut 6 bases from V and 5 bases from J; bases unmatched to any gene: 8. Germline V gene lookup returns CDR1 MNHNY and CDR2 SVGAGI (reference sequence). The CDR3 is CASSAPLAVETQYF. CDR3 coding DNA: TGTGCCAGCAGCGCCCCACTAGCGGTTGAGACCCAGTACTTC.

The chain uses TRBV6-2 or TRBV6-3 and TRBJ1-2, with TRBD1 as a possible D gene (5 bases). The V end lost 0 bases, the J end lost 4 bases, and 12 bases lay between the germline ends. The CDR3 contains 15 residues. Germline V lookup: CDR1 MNHEY, CDR2 SVGEGT. The CDR3 is CASSYSVGLGYGYTF. The DNA of the CDR3 is TGTGCCAGCAGTTACTCCGTGGGGCTCGGCTATGGCTACACCTTC.

CDR3 amino acids: CASSLGRTGFGNTIYF. The CDR3 DNA reads as TGTGCCAGCAGCTTAGGCCGGACAGGGTTCGGAAACACCATATATTTT. V gene TRBV7-2 combines with J gene TRBJ1-3, with 8 nucleotides matching TRBD1. V was pared by 1 base and J by 4 bases, with 6 bases of the junction left unmatched. The CDR3 sequence is 16 residues long. In germline, CDR1 is SGHTA, CDR2 FQGNSA.

This chain connects TRBV7-2 to TRBJ1-2; D unclear. The CDR3 spans 14 residues. Deletions cut 1 base from V and 4 bases from J, with 10 bases between. Per the germline V gene, CDR1 is SGHTA and CDR2 is FQGNSA. CDR3 loop: CASSLETPVYGYTF. The CDR3 DNA is TGTGCCAGCAGCTTAGAAACGCCGGTCTATGGCTACACCTTC.

The chain is built from TRBV11-2 and TRBJ1-1, with TRBD1 matching 8 bases. CDR3 length: 15 amino acids. V trimming: 5 bases; J trimming: 3 bases; junction bases outside the gene matches: 8. In germline, CDR1 is SGHAT, CDR2 FQNNGV. CDR3 region: CASSATGGGDTEAFF. CDR3 coding DNA: TGTGCCAGCAGCGCTACAGGGGGTGGTGACACTGAAGCTTTCTTT. The full variable domain, with the rest looked up from reference TRBV11-2 and TRBJ1-1, is EAGVAQSPRYKIIEKRQSVAFWCNPISGHATLYWYQQILGQGPKLLIQFQNNGVVDDSQLPKDRFSAERLKGVDSTLKIQPAKLEDSAVYLCASSATGGGDTEAFFGQGTRLTVV.

The rearrangement joins TRBV2 to TRBJ2-5, with 8 bases aligning to TRBD2. The CDR3 runs to 15 residues. The germline CDR1 and CDR2 sequences are SNHLY and FYNNEI. The V and J ends lost 3 bases and 5 bases, in that order; junction bases with no gene match: 8. This CDR3 is CASSDLGLVTETQYF. The CDR3 DNA sequence: TGTGCCAGCAGTGATCTGGGACTAGTGACGGAGACCCAGTACTTC.

This clone is a singleton in its sample. The V gene is TRBV6-2 or TRBV6-3, the J gene TRBJ2-3, with D tentatively TRBD1 (5 bases). Per germline, CDR1 MNHEY and CDR2 SVGEGT. V lost 2 bases, J lost 11 bases, and 17 bases lay in between. CDR3 length equals 14 residues. The CDR3 DNA reads as TGTGCCAGCAGTTACCCCCCCGACAGAGAGAGGCAGTATTTT. Amino acids: CASSYPPDRERQYF.

The V and J genes are TRBV19 and TRBJ1-5; D is perhaps TRBD1 (6 bases). Trimming pared 4 bases from V and 6 bases from J, leaving 19 bases between. CDR1 and CDR2 (germline): LNHDA, SQIVND (reference sequence). The length of the CDR3 is 16 residues. CDR3 sequence reads: CASSTLGATVRQPQHF. In DNA form, the CDR3 reads TGTGCCAGTAGTACCTTGGGGGCCACTGTACGTCAGCCCCAGCATTTT.

The V gene is TRBV5-4, the J gene TRBJ2-7; the D gene is possibly TRBD1 (5 bases). V was trimmed by 4 bases and J by 3 bases, leaving 14 bases between them. The CDR3 is 14 residues long. CDR1 is SGHNT, CDR2 YYREEE, per germline (reference sequence). CDR3 region: CASSQDMGGYEQYF. Here the CDR3 DNA reads TGTGCCAGCAGCCAGGACATGGGCGGCTACGAGCAGTACTTC.

This sequence joins TRBV5-1 and TRBJ2-7; D might be TRBD1 (5 bases). The ends were cut back, 2 bases at V and 0 bases at J, with 9 bases in the middle. CDR1 and CDR2 from the germline V gene are SGHRS and YFSETQ. This CDR3 comprises 14 residues. CDR3 bases: TGCGCCAGCAGCTTTCGACAGAGCTCCTACGAGCAGTACTTC. Encoded protein: CASSFRQSSYEQYF.